Reported below is one T cell receptor beta chain. The data originate from a study of CD8+ T cells in alopecia areata. J lost 0 bases, V lost 4 bases, and 5 bases had no gene match. The CDR3 has 16 amino acids. Germline V gene sequence: CDR1 SGHTA, CDR2 FQGTGA. Following extraction, RNA underwent reverse transcription to cDNA, which served as the sequencing template. TCRdb's copy holds only in-frame clones and misses some; the assay was immunoSEQ multiplex PCR. Found here are 150,000 to 200,000 clones, roughly three fifths of them singletons; the top ten hold approximately 3.5%. Treatment here: oral pan-JAK inhibitor, 5-10 mg twice daily.

The sequenced sample was CD4+ T cells sorted from blood, obtained at week 4, from a patient treated with tofacitinib. The TCR comes from a human donor with alopecia areata. The chain employs TRBV7-3 and TRBJ2-1, with 8 bases aligning to TRBD2. The CDR3 region is CASSSRGASSYNEQFF. The CDR3, as DNA: TGTGCCAGCAGCTCGCGGGGGGCTAGCTCCTACAATGAGCAGTTCTTC.